Listed below are T cell receptor beta chains from one sample, sequenced in a study of T cell responses to AZD1222 COVID-19 vaccine. Clones were read by immunoSEQ multiplex PCR, and TCRdb kept only the in-frame ones, dropping some. The sample holds some 100,000 clones, 80% to 95% seen once. Material: peripheral blood, obtained on day 0 of AZD1222 vaccination. The receptors were gathered from an adult in good health. Both conserved end residues are part of each CDR3. D genes are given only for firm matches. Not every row has a clone size; where given, it reads once, few, many or a size class.

d_call: NA; v_call: TRBV4-3; j_call: TRBJ1-5; clone_size: NA; cdr3_nt: TGCGCCAGCAGCTTTTTGTTGAAGCCCCAGCATTTT; cdr3_aa: CASSFLLKPQHF
d_call: NA; v_call: TRBV7-6; j_call: TRBJ2-3; clone_size: NA; cdr3_nt: TGTGCCAGCAGCCGACAAATTCGCACAGATACGCAGTATTTT; cdr3_aa: CASSRQIRTDTQYF
d_call: TRBD1; v_call: TRBV15; j_call: TRBJ1-5; clone_size: NA; cdr3_nt: TGTGCCACCAGCAGAGATCGACAGGGGAATCAGCCCCAGCATTTT; cdr3_aa: CATSRDRQGNQPQHF
d_call: NA; v_call: TRBV27; j_call: TRBJ1-6; clone_size: NA; cdr3_nt: TGTGCCAGCAGTTCATCAACAGGATACGGTGGGGAAAATTCACCCCTCCACTTT; cdr3_aa: CASSSSTGYGGENSPLHF
d_call: NA; v_call: TRBV2; j_call: TRBJ1-3; clone_size: NA; cdr3_nt: TGTGCCAGCAGTGAGTTCACTGGAAACACCATATATTTT; cdr3_aa: CASSEFTGNTIYF
d_call: TRBD2; v_call: TRBV30; j_call: TRBJ2-7; clone_size: NA; cdr3_nt: TGTGCCTGGAGCGCCATTGTCGGACCGCGGGGGGAGCAGTACTTC; cdr3_aa: CAWSAIVGPRGEQYF
d_call: NA; v_call: TRBV12-3/TRBV12-4; j_call: TRBJ2-4; clone_size: NA; cdr3_nt: TGTGCCAGCAGTACAGACAGTCGGAACATTCAGTACTTC; cdr3_aa: CASSTDSRNIQYF
d_call: TRBD1; v_call: TRBV7-3; j_call: TRBJ1-1; clone_size: NA; cdr3_nt: TGTGCCAGCAGCGCCCAGGGGGGCCGGACTGAAGCTTTCTTT; cdr3_aa: CASSAQGGRTEAFF
d_call: NA; v_call: TRBV15; j_call: TRBJ2-7; clone_size: many; cdr3_nt: TGTGCCACCAGCAGAGGGAACCCCAGGGCTTACGAGCAGTACTTC; cdr3_aa: CATSRGNPRAYEQYF
d_call: NA; v_call: TRBV5-1; j_call: TRBJ1-3; clone_size: NA; cdr3_nt: TGCGCCAGCAGCTTGACGGTTTCAGCGGGAAACACCATATATTTT; cdr3_aa: CASSLTVSAGNTIYF
d_call: NA; v_call: TRBV6-5; j_call: TRBJ1-2; clone_size: NA; cdr3_nt: TGTGCCAGCAGTTACTCGACAGATCCCCGCTATGGCTACACCTTC; cdr3_aa: CASSYSTDPRYGYTF
d_call: NA; v_call: TRBV3-1/TRBV3-2; j_call: TRBJ2-7; clone_size: once; cdr3_nt: TGTGCCAGCAGCCAAAGGGGGGGTACCTACGAGCAGTACTTC; cdr3_aa: CASSQRGGTYEQYF
d_call: TRBD1; v_call: TRBV3-1/TRBV3-2; j_call: TRBJ1-6; clone_size: once; cdr3_nt: TGTGCCAGCAGCCAGCGAGGGACAGCACATAATTCACCCCTCCACTTT; cdr3_aa: CASSQRGTAHNSPLHF
d_call: NA; v_call: TRBV7-3; j_call: TRBJ2-3; clone_size: NA; cdr3_nt: TGTGCCAGCAGCTTAATGGCGTCGGATACGCAGTATTTT; cdr3_aa: CASSLMASDTQYF
d_call: NA; v_call: TRBV9; j_call: TRBJ1-1; clone_size: NA; cdr3_nt: TGTGCCAGCAGCGGAGGACTACTCAACACTGAAGCTTTCTTT; cdr3_aa: CASSGGLLNTEAFF
d_call: NA; v_call: TRBV2; j_call: TRBJ1-2; clone_size: NA; cdr3_nt: TGTGCTAGCGGGCAGGATTATAACTATGGCTACACCTTC; cdr3_aa: CASGQDYNYGYTF
d_call: NA; v_call: TRBV19; j_call: TRBJ1-1; clone_size: NA; cdr3_nt: TGTGCCAGTAAAATTGTCCCCAGTTCTTTTGAAGCTTTCTTT; cdr3_aa: CASKIVPSSFEAFF
d_call: TRBD2; v_call: TRBV2; j_call: TRBJ2-7; clone_size: NA; cdr3_nt: TGTGCCAGCAAGATTTTGGCTAGCGGAGGCTACGAGCAGTACTTC; cdr3_aa: CASKILASGGYEQYF
d_call: NA; v_call: TRBV18; j_call: TRBJ1-6; clone_size: few; cdr3_nt: TGTGCCAGCTCACCACTCGGAGGGCAGGGCGATAATTCACCCCTCCACTTT; cdr3_aa: CASSPLGGQGDNSPLHF
d_call: NA; v_call: TRBV7-9; j_call: TRBJ2-7; clone_size: NA; cdr3_nt: TGTGCCAGCAGCTGGGGGAGTTCCGAGCAGTACTTC; cdr3_aa: CASSWGSSEQYF
d_call: TRBD1; v_call: TRBV3-1/TRBV3-2; j_call: TRBJ2-1; clone_size: NA; cdr3_nt: TGTGCCAGCAGCCAATGGGACAGGGTCTACAATGAGCAGTTCTTC; cdr3_aa: CASSQWDRVYNEQFF
d_call: NA; v_call: TRBV5-8; j_call: TRBJ1-1; clone_size: NA; cdr3_nt: TGTGCCAGCAGCTTTGGACGGGGCCGGGCTTTCTTT; cdr3_aa: CASSFGRGRAFF
d_call: NA; v_call: TRBV7-9; j_call: TRBJ1-2; clone_size: NA; cdr3_nt: TGTGCCAGCAGCTATTCTGGGGGCCTTCATAACTATGGCTACACCTTC; cdr3_aa: CASSYSGGLHNYGYTF
d_call: TRBD2; v_call: TRBV28; j_call: TRBJ2-7; clone_size: once; cdr3_nt: TGTGCCAGCAGTTTGGTGGGACTAGCATCCGCCGAGCAGTACTTC; cdr3_aa: CASSLVGLASAEQYF
d_call: TRBD1; v_call: TRBV4-3; j_call: TRBJ2-1; clone_size: NA; cdr3_nt: TGCGCCAGCAGCCAAGATGTAGCGACAGGGAGTTACAATGAGCAGTTCTTC; cdr3_aa: CASSQDVATGSYNEQFF
d_call: TRBD2; v_call: TRBV9; j_call: TRBJ2-7; clone_size: NA; cdr3_nt: TGTGCCAGCAGCGTAGGTTCTTGGACTAGCGGCCGAGGTTCGAGTGAGCAGTACTTC; cdr3_aa: CASSVGSWTSGRGSSEQYF
d_call: NA; v_call: TRBV28; j_call: TRBJ1-5; clone_size: NA; cdr3_nt: TGTGCCAGCGGAACTAATAGTCGCGGGCAGCCCCAGCATTTT; cdr3_aa: CASGTNSRGQPQHF
d_call: TRBD1; v_call: TRBV9; j_call: TRBJ1-5; clone_size: NA; cdr3_nt: TGTGCCAGCAGCGGCGGGACAGCTAATCAGCCCCAGCATTTT; cdr3_aa: CASSGGTANQPQHF
d_call: TRBD1; v_call: TRBV7-2; j_call: TRBJ1-2; clone_size: NA; cdr3_nt: TGTGCCAGCAGCCCACAGGGGTTGGATGGCTACACCTTC; cdr3_aa: CASSPQGLDGYTF
d_call: NA; v_call: TRBV19; j_call: TRBJ1-2; clone_size: once; cdr3_nt: TGTGCCAGTAGCCCGACAGAGCCTAACTATGGCTACACCTTC; cdr3_aa: CASSPTEPNYGYTF
d_call: NA; v_call: TRBV21-1; j_call: TRBJ2-1; clone_size: few; cdr3_nt: TGTGCCAGGGACAGAACTCTAGGCTACAATGAGCAGTTCTTC; cdr3_aa: CARDRTLGYNEQFF
d_call: NA; v_call: TRBV5-5; j_call: TRBJ1-2; clone_size: NA; cdr3_nt: TGTGCCAGCAGCCCCCCGGGGTATGGCTACACCTTC; cdr3_aa: CASSPPGYGYTF
d_call: TRBD1; v_call: TRBV6-5; j_call: TRBJ1-5; clone_size: NA; cdr3_nt: TGTGCCAGCAGAGCCAGACAGGGATGGAATCAGCCCCAGCATTTT; cdr3_aa: CASRARQGWNQPQHF
d_call: TRBD1; v_call: TRBV19; j_call: TRBJ1-1; clone_size: NA; cdr3_nt: TGTGCCAGTAGCCCCAGGGACAGGGCGAACACTGAAGCTTTCTTT; cdr3_aa: CASSPRDRANTEAFF
d_call: NA; v_call: TRBV6-5; j_call: TRBJ1-6; clone_size: NA; cdr3_nt: TGTGCCAGCAGTTTCTTTGGAGGAGCTGATTCACCCCTCCACTTT; cdr3_aa: CASSFFGGADSPLHF
d_call: TRBD2; v_call: TRBV19; j_call: TRBJ2-1; clone_size: NA; cdr3_nt: TGTGCCAGTAATCGGGGGGGCCTGACCATATACAATGAGCAGTTCTTC; cdr3_aa: CASNRGGLTIYNEQFF
d_call: NA; v_call: TRBV28; j_call: TRBJ2-1; clone_size: NA; cdr3_nt: TGTGCCAGCAGTTTAGGCAGGGCCCTCTCCTACAATGAGCAGTTCTTC; cdr3_aa: CASSLGRALSYNEQFF
d_call: NA; v_call: TRBV7-6; j_call: TRBJ2-1; clone_size: NA; cdr3_nt: TGTGCCAGCAGCTTGTTTCAAGGGGCTGCCATGGATGAGCAGTTCTTC; cdr3_aa: CASSLFQGAAMDEQFF
d_call: NA; v_call: TRBV6-5; j_call: TRBJ1-6; clone_size: NA; cdr3_nt: TGTGCCAGCAGCTACCAAAACAGGCATAATTCACCCCTCCACTTT; cdr3_aa: CASSYQNRHNSPLHF
d_call: TRBD2; v_call: TRBV7-2; j_call: TRBJ2-7; clone_size: NA; cdr3_nt: TGTGCCAGCAGCCCCCGACTAGCGGGGGGGTATGAGCAGTACTTC; cdr3_aa: CASSPRLAGGYEQYF
d_call: NA; v_call: TRBV3-1/TRBV3-2; j_call: TRBJ1-4; clone_size: NA; cdr3_nt: TGTGCCAGCAGCCTCGGGACTCCCTCAACTAATGAAAAACTGTTTTTT; cdr3_aa: CASSLGTPSTNEKLFF
d_call: TRBD2; v_call: TRBV5-4; j_call: TRBJ2-1; clone_size: once; cdr3_nt: TGTGCCAGCAGTAAGGATCCCCGGGGGGGGACTGTTCCCCACAATGAGCAGTTCTTC; cdr3_aa: CASSKDPRGGTVPHNEQFF
d_call: NA; v_call: TRBV4-2; j_call: TRBJ1-5; clone_size: NA; cdr3_nt: TGTGCCAGCAGCTTGGGCTGGAATCAGCCCCAGCATTTT; cdr3_aa: CASSLGWNQPQHF
d_call: TRBD2; v_call: TRBV3-1/TRBV3-2; j_call: TRBJ2-3; clone_size: NA; cdr3_nt: TGTGCCAGCAGCCTTCGGGGGGGCGTAGGCGCAGATACGCAGTATTTT; cdr3_aa: CASSLRGGVGADTQYF
d_call: NA; v_call: TRBV9; j_call: TRBJ1-4; clone_size: few; cdr3_nt: TGTGCCAGCAGCGTAGTTGGTCCGGGGTTGCCTGAAAAACTGTTTTTT; cdr3_aa: CASSVVGPGLPEKLFF
d_call: NA; v_call: TRBV6-1; j_call: TRBJ2-4; clone_size: NA; cdr3_nt: TGTGCCAGCAGTGGGGGCGCGGTAGGATCGGCCAAAAACATTCAGTACTTC; cdr3_aa: CASSGGAVGSAKNIQYF
d_call: NA; v_call: TRBV7-2; j_call: TRBJ1-4; clone_size: few; cdr3_nt: TGTGCCAGCAGCTCCGGACGTCAGGAAAAACTGTTTTTT; cdr3_aa: CASSSGRQEKLFF
d_call: NA; v_call: TRBV9; j_call: TRBJ2-4; clone_size: NA; cdr3_nt: TGTGCCAGCAGCGTAGAGTCTTGGGGCGGAGTAGCCAAAAACATTCAGTACTTC; cdr3_aa: CASSVESWGGVAKNIQYF
d_call: TRBD1; v_call: TRBV9; j_call: TRBJ1-4; clone_size: NA; cdr3_nt: TGTGCCAGCAGCGCGCGACAGGGGCCGGGAAAACTGTTTTTT; cdr3_aa: CASSARQGPGKLFF
d_call: NA; v_call: TRBV3-1/TRBV3-2; j_call: TRBJ2-4; clone_size: NA; cdr3_nt: TGTGCCAGCACCGTCCGGGGGCATGGCAAAAACATTCAGTACTTC; cdr3_aa: CASTVRGHGKNIQYF
d_call: TRBD2; v_call: TRBV11-3; j_call: TRBJ2-1; clone_size: NA; cdr3_nt: TGTGCCAGCAGCGTCGGGACTAGCGGGGGCGGCTACAATGAGCAGTTCTTC; cdr3_aa: CASSVGTSGGGYNEQFF